This TCR beta chain was obtained from a study of CD8 T cells in Susac syndrome. TEMRA cells were FACS-enriched, while CD8+ and CD4+ T cells were negatively isolated. Reverse transcription used about 0.5 to 1 ug RNA and random hexamers. From the immunoSEQ multiplex PCR reads, TCRdb called clonotypes with MiXCR, one entry per CDR3 protein. Here the sample spans 250,000 to 300,000 distinct CDR3 sequences, roughly 85% being singletons. V shed 4 bases and J 4 bases; nucleotides not matched to a gene: 6. Germline V CDR1 and CDR2: SGHTA, FQGTGA. The CDR3 spans 14 residues. This sequence was found in a human donor with multiple sclerosis. Specimen: CD8+ T cells from PBMCs. This chain joins TRBV7-3 and TRBJ1-1; 7 bases line up with TRBD1. DNA of the CDR3: TGTGCCAGCAGCTCGTTAGGGGGCGGCACTGAAGCTTTCTTT. This codes for CASSSLGGGTEAFF.